Each of the 21 T cell receptor beta chains below was sequenced from the same sample in a study of cytomegalovirus exposure and HLA in healthy donors. Primers included in the PCR were 60 Vbeta and 13 Jbeta primers. Some clones are missing from TCRdb's copy, which holds only in-frame ones; the method was immunoSEQ multiplex PCR. The profile covers under 95,000 clones, with around 80% appearing a single time and approximately 1% taken by the ten largest. Sequenced material: PBMCs. The source of these receptors is a male donor in good health and CMV-seronegative.

The chain is built from TRBV5-1 and TRBJ1-2, with TRBD1 as a possible D gene (6 bases). CDR3 size: 18 residues. The V gene's germline CDR1 is SGHRS and CDR2 YFSETQ. The V gene lost 1 base and the J gene lost 3 bases, with 22 bases spanning the gap. CDR3 in DNA: TGCGCCAGCAGCTTGAGTCCCCCCGGGACAACAGCCCACTATGGCTACACCTTC. Protein sequence: CASSLSPPGTTAHYGYTF. Filled out from reference TRBV5-1 and TRBJ1-2, the complete variable domain reads KAGVTQTPRYLIKTRGQQVTLSCSPISGHRSVSWYQQTPGQGLQFLFEYFSETQRNKGNFPGRFSGRQFSNSRSEMNVSTLELGDSALYLCASSLSPPGTTAHYGYTFGSGTRLTVV.

CDR3 sequence: CASSLYNEQYF. CDR3 DNA: TGTGCCAGCAGCTTGTATAACGAGCAGTACTTC. The rearrangement uses TRBV5-4 and TRBJ2-5, with D unclear. The assigned J gene may be wrong: the sequence end matches TRBJ2-7 better. There are 11 residues in the CDR3. Per germline, CDR1 SGHNT and CDR2 YYREEE (reference sequence).

The V call is TRBV29-1, the J call TRBJ2-2; TRBD2 might be the D (6 bases). The V end was cut by 7 bases, the J end by 4 bases, with 16 bases between. Germline assignment: CDR1 SQVTM and CDR2 ANQGSEA. This CDR3 comprises 14 residues. This chain's CDR3 is CSAGTRSTTGELFF. DNA for the CDR3: TGCAGCGCCGGGACTCGTAGTACCACCGGGGAGCTGTTTTTT.

This chain links TRBV15 with TRBJ1-5; D not resolved. CDR1 and CDR2 (germline): LNHNV, YYDKDF (reference sequence). The CDR3 sequence is 17 residues long. Trimming left V 0 bases short and J 6 bases short, with 18 bases between. The CDR3 sequence is CATSRDEERPPRQPQHF. In DNA, the CDR3 is TGTGCCACCAGCAGAGATGAGGAGCGGCCCCCTCGTCAGCCCCAGCATTTT.

The genes are TRBV6-1 and TRBJ2-5; 13 nucleotides match TRBD2. This CDR3 has 16 amino acids. Trimming cost V 2 bases and J 4 bases; bases outside gene matches: 4. From germline, CDR1 is MNHNS and CDR2 SASEGT. The CDR3 here is CASSELLAGGRETQYF. The CDR3 DNA reads TGTGCCAGCAGTGAATTACTAGCGGGGGGGCGAGAGACCCAGTACTTC.

The chain joins TRBV4-1 to TRBJ1-6; the match to TRBD1 covers 7 bases. V shed 5 bases and J 7 bases; nucleotides not matched to a gene: 20. There are 19 residues in the CDR3. Germline CDR1 and CDR2: MGHRA and YSYEKL. DNA for the CDR3: TGCGCCAGCAGCGCCCAAAGGGGGCCGGGGAGGCTTCTGAATTCACCCCTCCACTTT. Its translation is CASSAQRGPGRLLNSPLHF.

This clone has a single count. The chain couples TRBV11-2 to TRBJ2-5; TRBD2 matches at 10 bases. CDR3 length equals 16 residues. CDR1 is SGHAT and CDR2 is FQNNGV in the germline V gene. Trimming took 2 bases from V and 2 from J; bases not matched to a gene: 5. This CDR3 is CASSLSIAGGQETQYF. For the CDR3, the DNA is TGTGCCAGCAGCTTATCGATAGCGGGGGGACAAGAGACCCAGTACTTC. Using reference TRBV11-2 and TRBJ2-5 for the parts outside the CDR3, the full variable domain is EAGVAQSPRYKIIEKRQSVAFWCNPISGHATLYWYQQILGQGPKLLIQFQNNGVVDDSQLPKDRFSAERLKGVDSTLKIQPAKLEDSAVYLCASSLSIAGGQETQYFGPGTRLLVL.

This sequence joins TRBV6-6 and TRBJ2-7; 12 positions match TRBD2. The CDR3 covers 16 residues. The germline gives CDR1 MNHNY, CDR2 SVGAGI (reference sequence). Trimming took 3 bases from V and 2 from J; bases not matched to a gene: 5. The CDR3 loop reads CASSYSTSGRAYEQYF. The DNA of the CDR3 is TGTGCCAGCAGTTATTCGACTAGCGGGAGAGCCTACGAGCAGTACTTC.

J is TRBJ2-7 and V is TRBV7-8; 12 bases line up with TRBD2. J was trimmed by 6 bases and V by 5 bases; bases with no gene match: 5. This CDR3 is built from 14 residues. The germline V gene has CDR1 SGHVS and CDR2 FQNEAQ. The CDR3 DNA follows: TGTGCCAGCAGCCTCGGACTAGCGGGAACCGAGCAGTACTTC. This encodes CASSLGLAGTEQYF.

This chain links TRBV5-6 with TRBJ2-1, with 7 nucleotides matching TRBD2. CDR3 length: 17 residues. Germline V CDR1 and CDR2: SGHDT, YYEEEE. Germline trimming cut 0 bases from V and 0 bases from J; bases unmatched to any gene: 6. CDR3 in amino acids: CASSLVPSGASYNEQFF. The DNA for the CDR3 is TGTGCCAGCAGCTTGGTGCCTAGCGGAGCCTCCTACAATGAGCAGTTCTTC.

Concerning this clone itself: One end of the junction varies from germline; a read error may be responsible. The rearrangement links TRBV2 to TRBJ2-1, with 8 bases lining up with TRBD2. The CDR3 sequence is 14 residues long. Per the germline V gene, CDR1 is SNHLY and CDR2 is FYNNEI. CDR3 region: CASSEALPAGGWIF. The DNA for the CDR3 is TGTGCCAGCAGTGAAGCGCTACCGGCGGGAGGTTGGATCTTC. The full variable domain, with the rest looked up from reference TRBV2 and TRBJ2-1, is EPEVTQTPSHQVTQMGQEVILRCVPISNHLYFYWYRQILGQKVEFLVSFYNNEISEKSEIFDDQFSVERPDGSNFTLKIRSTKLEDSAMYFCASSEALPAGGWIFGPGTRLTVL.

The chain is built from TRBV5-4 and TRBJ1-2; 9 bases are shared with TRBD1. After removal of 4 bases from V and 3 bases from J, the junction contained 10 bases not matched to a gene. This CDR3 contains 16 residues. CDR1 is SGHNT and CDR2 is YYREEE in the germline V gene (reference sequence). The CDR3: CASSRTGDLSYYGYTF. The CDR3 nucleotides read TGTGCCAGCAGCAGGACAGGGGACCTATCTTACTATGGCTACACCTTC.

The V gene is TRBV15, the J gene TRBJ1-6; tentative D call: TRBD1 (6 bases). The V and J ends lost 4 bases and 8 bases respectively, with 18 bases between them. Germline V gene data show CDR1 as LNHNV and CDR2 as YYDKDF (reference sequence). The CDR3 covers 16 residues. CDR3 DNA sequence: TGTGCCACCAGCAAAAGAAGACAGGCCTCCGATTCACCCCTCCACTTT. Protein sequence: CATSKRRQASDSPLHF.

This chain uses TRBV7-2 with TRBJ1-2; D is possibly TRBD1 (6 bases). The germline V and J ends were trimmed by 1 base and 4 bases, with 13 bases remaining between them. The CDR3 is 15 amino acids. The germline gives CDR1 SGHTA, CDR2 FQGNSA. In nucleotides, the CDR3 is TGTGCCAGCAGCTTAGGGTCAGGGGAGGGCTATGGCTACACCTTC. Amino acids: CASSLGSGEGYGYTF. Looking up the rest from reference TRBV7-2 and TRBJ1-2 gives the full variable domain: GAGVSQSPSNKVTEKGKDVELRCDPISGHTALYWYRQSLGQGLEFLIYFQGNSAPDKSGLPSDRFSAERTGGSVSTLTIQRTQQEDSAVYLCASSLGSGEGYGYTFGSGTRLTVV.

V is TRBV10-3 and J is TRBJ2-5; 10 bases map to TRBD2. Germline trimming cut 0 bases from V and 1 base from J; bases unmatched to any gene: 5. This CDR3 comprises 17 residues. Per germline, CDR1 ENHRY and CDR2 SYGVKD. CDR3 DNA sequence: TGTGCCATCAGTGAGTCTGGCCTAGCGGGGGCCCAAGAGACCCAGTACTTC. Its protein is CAISESGLAGAQETQYF.

This clone has just a few counts. The rearrangement links TRBV5-1 to TRBJ2-3, with 9 bases aligning to TRBD2. Germline CDR1 is SGHRS and CDR2 is YFSETQ. The CDR3 sequence is 15 residues long. V was pared by 4 bases and J by 0 bases, with 3 bases of the junction left unmatched. In nucleotides, the CDR3 is TGCGCCAGCAGCCCGACTAGCGGAAGCACAGATACGCAGTATTTT. Encoded protein: CASSPTSGSTDTQYF.

The V gene is TRBV27, the J gene TRBJ1-1; a possible D gene is TRBD1 (5 bases). Between the trimmed V and J ends, which lost 3 bases and 0 bases, there was a span of 11 bases. There are 15 residues in the CDR3. Germline V gives CDR1 MNHEY, CDR2 SMNVEV (reference sequence). The CDR3: CASSLAGIMNTEAFF. CDR3 nucleotides: TGTGCCAGCAGTTTGGCAGGGATCATGAACACTGAAGCTTTCTTT.

The CDR3 here is CASTGGGGAYEQYF. The CDR3 nucleotides are TGTGCCAGCACGGGCGGCGGGGGGGCTTACGAGCAGTACTTC. The V and J genes are TRBV2 and TRBJ2-7; 9 positions agree with TRBD2. After removal of 7 bases from V and 4 bases from J, the junction contained 8 bases not matched to a gene. The length of the CDR3 is 14 residues. Germline CDR1 is SNHLY and CDR2 is FYNNEI.

This rearrangement joins TRBV2 to TRBJ1-1, with a weak D call TRBD1 (5 bases). V shed 3 bases and J shed 8 bases, with 13 bases lying between them. The germline V gene encodes CDR1 SNHLY and CDR2 FYNNEI. The CDR3 has 13 amino acids. CDR3 sequence (DNA): TGTGCCAGCAGTGAGCTTGGGGGACTGGAAGCTTTCTTT. Translation gives CASSELGGLEAFF.

The V gene is TRBV4-1, the J gene TRBJ2-1; 10 bases align to TRBD2. This CDR3 is built from 16 residues. Germline lookup yields CDR1 MGHRA and CDR2 YSYEKL. Germline trimming cut 4 bases from V and 9 bases from J; bases unmatched to any gene: 12. The CDR3: CASSLLSTSGRTEQFF. The DNA of the CDR3 is TGCGCCAGCAGCCTCTTGTCGACTAGCGGGCGGACTGAGCAGTTCTTC.

With regard to this clone: The sample has other DNA sequences that encode this CDR3 too. The rearrangement links TRBV5-1 to TRBJ2-2; TRBD1 is a possible D gene (6 bases). This CDR3 contains 16 residues. Germline V gene sequence: CDR1 SGHRS, CDR2 YFSETQ. V was cut by 4 bases and J by 4 bases, with 17 bases left in between. The CDR3 sequence is CASSLLTGRSTGELFF. For the CDR3, the DNA is TGCGCCAGCAGCCTGTTGACAGGTCGATCCACCGGGGAGCTGTTTTTT.